The table lists the clone carrying this TCR beta chain with a few counts. This specimen comes from a study of T-cell reconstitution after alpha-beta-depleted transplantation in children. Library preparation (for TCRbeta) was performed with unique molecular identifiers. TCRdb reprocessed the PCR reads with MiXCR, giving one entry per CDR3 protein. The data show more than 550,000 distinct CDR3 sequences, more than 9% seen once. After removal of 0 bases from V and 0 bases from J, the junction contained 7 bases not matched to a gene. Germline CDR1 and CDR2: ENHRY and SYGVKD. The CDR3 spans 17 residues. The rearrangement links TRBV10-3 to TRBJ2-7; 8 nucleotides line up with TRBD2. The sequence came from a human donor who donated a stem cell graft to a child with acute myeloid leukemia. Specimen: PBMCs from the stem cell graft donor, collected from the stem cell graft. The CDR3 sequence: CAISESILLAASYEQYF. The CDR3 nucleotides read TGTGCCATCAGTGAGTCTATCTTACTAGCGGCCTCCTACGAGCAGTACTTC.